This T cell receptor beta chain is drawn from a study of shared clonotypes between healthy human individuals. Note on this clone: Other DNA sequences from this sample encode an identical CDR3 as well.

CD45RO-negative, CCR7-positively selected cells formed the naive CD8 fraction, excluding terminally differentiated effector memory CD45RA+ cells. In germline, CDR1 is SEHNR, CDR2 FQNEAQ (reference sequence). This CDR3 region has 12 residues. Trimming removed 2 bases at V and 4 bases at J, with 6 bases between. Produced via immunoSEQ multiplex PCR; TCRdb's table is partial and in-frame only. The sample shows hundreds of thousands of clones, approximately 96% of them seen only once. This chain uses TRBV7-9 with TRBJ2-7; the D is unclear. The clonotype originates from a woman under 40 in good health. The sequencing input was naive CD8+ T cells sorted from blood. CDR3 residues: CASSLSGYEQYF. CDR3 nucleotides: TGTGCCAGCAGCTTATCAGGTTACGAGCAGTACTTC.